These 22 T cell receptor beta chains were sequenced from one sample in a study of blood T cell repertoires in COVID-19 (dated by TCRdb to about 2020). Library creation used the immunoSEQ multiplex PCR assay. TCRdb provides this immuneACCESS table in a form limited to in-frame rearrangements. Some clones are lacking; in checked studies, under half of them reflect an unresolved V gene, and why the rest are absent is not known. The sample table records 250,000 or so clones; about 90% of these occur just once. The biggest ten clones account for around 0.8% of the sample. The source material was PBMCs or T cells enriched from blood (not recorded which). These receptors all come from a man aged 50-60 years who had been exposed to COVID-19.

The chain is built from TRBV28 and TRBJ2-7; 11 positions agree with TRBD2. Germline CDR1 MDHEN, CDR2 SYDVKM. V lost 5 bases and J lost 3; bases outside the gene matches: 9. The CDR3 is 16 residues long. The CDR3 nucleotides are TGTGCCAGCAGTGAGTCTGATGGACTAGCGGGCTACGAGCAGTACGTC. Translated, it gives CASSESDGLAGYEQYV.

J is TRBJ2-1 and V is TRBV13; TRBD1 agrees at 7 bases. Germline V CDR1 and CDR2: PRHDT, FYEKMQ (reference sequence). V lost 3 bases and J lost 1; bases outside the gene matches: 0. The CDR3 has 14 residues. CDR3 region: CASSLGQSYNEQFF. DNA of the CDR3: TGTGCCAGCAGCTTGGGACAGTCCTACAATGAGCAGTTCTTC.

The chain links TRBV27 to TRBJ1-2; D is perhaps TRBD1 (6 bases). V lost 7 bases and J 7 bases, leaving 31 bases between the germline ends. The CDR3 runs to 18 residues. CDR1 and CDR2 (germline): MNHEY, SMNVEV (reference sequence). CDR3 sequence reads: CASNPGAGHSEGRGGYTF. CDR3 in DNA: TGTGCCAGCAACCCTGGAGCGGGACATTCCGAAGGTAGGGGTGGCTACACCTTC.

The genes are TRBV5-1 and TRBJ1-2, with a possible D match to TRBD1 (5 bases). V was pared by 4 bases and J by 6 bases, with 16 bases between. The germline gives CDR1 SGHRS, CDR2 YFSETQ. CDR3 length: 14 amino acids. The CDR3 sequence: CASSNNQPRDGYTF. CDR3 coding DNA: TGCGCCAGCAGCAACAACCAACCCAGGGATGGCTACACCTTC.

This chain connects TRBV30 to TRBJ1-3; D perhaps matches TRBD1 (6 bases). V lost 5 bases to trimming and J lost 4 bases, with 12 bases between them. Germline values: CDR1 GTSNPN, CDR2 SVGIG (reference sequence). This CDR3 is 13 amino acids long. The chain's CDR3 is CAWESTGGNTIYF. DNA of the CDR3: TGTGCCTGGGAATCCACAGGGGGAAACACCATATATTTT.

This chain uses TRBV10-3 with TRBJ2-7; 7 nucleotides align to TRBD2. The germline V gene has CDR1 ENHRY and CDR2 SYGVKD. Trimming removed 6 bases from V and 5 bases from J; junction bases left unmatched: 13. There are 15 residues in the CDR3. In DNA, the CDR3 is TGTGCCATCAGACTAGCGTCCCAAGCGGCCGACGAGCAGTACTTC. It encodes CAIRLASQAADEQYF.

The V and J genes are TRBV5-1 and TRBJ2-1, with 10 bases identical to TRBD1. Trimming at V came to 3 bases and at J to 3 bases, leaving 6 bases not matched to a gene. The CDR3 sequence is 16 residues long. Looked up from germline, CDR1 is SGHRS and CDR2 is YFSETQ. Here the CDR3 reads CASSSSGTGVYNEQFF. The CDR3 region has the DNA TGCGCCAGCAGCTCCTCCGGGACAGGGGTCTACAATGAGCAGTTCTTC.

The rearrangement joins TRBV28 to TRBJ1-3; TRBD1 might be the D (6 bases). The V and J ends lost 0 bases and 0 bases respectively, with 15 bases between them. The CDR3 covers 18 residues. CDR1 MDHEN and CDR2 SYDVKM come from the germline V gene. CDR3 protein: CASSLWGAAGLSGNTIYF. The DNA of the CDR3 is TGTGCCAGCAGTTTATGGGGGGCCGCAGGCCTCTCTGGAAACACCATATATTTT.

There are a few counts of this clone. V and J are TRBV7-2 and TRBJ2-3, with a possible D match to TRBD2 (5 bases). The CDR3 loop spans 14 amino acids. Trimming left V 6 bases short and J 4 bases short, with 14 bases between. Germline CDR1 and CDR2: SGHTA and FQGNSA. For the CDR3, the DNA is TGTGCCAGCAGACGAACAACTAGTTCAGATACGCAGTATTTT. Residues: CASRRTTSSDTQYF.

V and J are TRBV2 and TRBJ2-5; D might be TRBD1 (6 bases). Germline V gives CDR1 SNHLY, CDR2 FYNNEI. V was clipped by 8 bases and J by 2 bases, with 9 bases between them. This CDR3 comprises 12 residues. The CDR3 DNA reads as TGTGCCAGCGGACAGTTACAAGAGACCCAGTACTTC. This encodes CASGQLQETQYF.

CDR3 in DNA: TGTGCCAGCAGCCCCCCCACAGGTGACAATGAGCAGTTCTTC. This translates into CASSPPTGDNEQFF. V usage is TRBV5-4 and J usage is TRBJ2-1; TRBD1 might be the D (5 bases). The CDR3 length is 14 residues. Deletions cut 4 bases from V and 5 bases from J, with 13 bases between. Germline V gene sequence: CDR1 SGHNT, CDR2 YYREEE (reference sequence).

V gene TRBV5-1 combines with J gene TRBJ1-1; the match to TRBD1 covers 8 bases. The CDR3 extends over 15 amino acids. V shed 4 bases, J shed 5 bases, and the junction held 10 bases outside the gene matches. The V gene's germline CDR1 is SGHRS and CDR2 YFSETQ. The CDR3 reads CASSRMTGDGTEAFF. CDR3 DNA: TGCGCCAGCAGCAGGATGACAGGGGATGGGACTGAAGCTTTCTTT.

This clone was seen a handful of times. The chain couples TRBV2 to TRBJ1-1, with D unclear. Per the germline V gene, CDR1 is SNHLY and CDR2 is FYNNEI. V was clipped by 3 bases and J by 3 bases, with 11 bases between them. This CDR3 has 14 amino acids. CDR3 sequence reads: CASSERDVYTEAFF. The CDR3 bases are TGTGCCAGCAGTGAGAGGGATGTGTACACTGAAGCTTTCTTT. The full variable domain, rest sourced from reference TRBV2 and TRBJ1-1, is EPEVTQTPSHQVTQMGQEVILRCVPISNHLYFYWYRQILGQKVEFLVSFYNNEISEKSEIFDDQFSVERPDGSNFTLKIRSTKLEDSAMYFCASSERDVYTEAFFGQGTRLTVV.

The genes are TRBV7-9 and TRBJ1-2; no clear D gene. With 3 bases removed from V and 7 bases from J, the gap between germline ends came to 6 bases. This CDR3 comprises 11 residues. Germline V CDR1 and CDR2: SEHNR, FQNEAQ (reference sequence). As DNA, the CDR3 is TGTGCCAGCAGCTTCCATGTTGGCTACACCTTC. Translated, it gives CASSFHVGYTF.

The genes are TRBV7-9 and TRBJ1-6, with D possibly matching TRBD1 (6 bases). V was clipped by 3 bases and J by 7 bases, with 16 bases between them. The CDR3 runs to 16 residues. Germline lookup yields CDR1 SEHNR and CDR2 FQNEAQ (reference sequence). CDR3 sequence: CASSLYRAAKNSPLHF. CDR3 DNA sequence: TGTGCCAGCAGCTTGTACAGGGCAGCAAAGAATTCACCCCTCCACTTT.

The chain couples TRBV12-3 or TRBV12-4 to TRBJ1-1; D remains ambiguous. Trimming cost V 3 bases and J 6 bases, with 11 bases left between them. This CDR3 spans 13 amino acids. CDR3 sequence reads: CASSFLAVAEAFF. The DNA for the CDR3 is TGTGCCAGCAGTTTTCTGGCGGTGGCTGAAGCTTTCTTT.

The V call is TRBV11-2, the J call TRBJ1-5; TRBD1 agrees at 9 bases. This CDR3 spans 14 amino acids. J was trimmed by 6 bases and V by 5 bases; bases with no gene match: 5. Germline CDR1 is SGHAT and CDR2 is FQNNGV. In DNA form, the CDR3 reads TGTGCCAGCAGCGCTACAGGGGGCCTTCAGCCCCAGCATTTT. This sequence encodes CASSATGGLQPQHF.

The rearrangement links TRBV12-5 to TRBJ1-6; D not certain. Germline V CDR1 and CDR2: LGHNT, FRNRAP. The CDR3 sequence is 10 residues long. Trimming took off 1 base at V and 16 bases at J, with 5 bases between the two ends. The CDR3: CASGLAVLHF. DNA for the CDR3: TGTGCTAGTGGTTTGGCAGTACTCCACTTT.

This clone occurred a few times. CDR3 loop: CARINGRNTEAFF. CDR3 coding DNA: TGTGCCAGAATTAATGGGAGGAACACTGAAGCTTTCTTT. The V gene is TRBV5-3, the J gene TRBJ1-1; D gene ambiguous. TRBV5-3 is an ORF, and what it does is uncertain. The CDR3 is 13 amino acids. V dropped 6 bases and J dropped 1 base, with 10 bases sitting between them.

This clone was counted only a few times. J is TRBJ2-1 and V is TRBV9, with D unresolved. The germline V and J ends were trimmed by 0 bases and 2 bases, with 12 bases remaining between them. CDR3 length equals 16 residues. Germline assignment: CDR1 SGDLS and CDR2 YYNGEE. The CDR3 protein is CASSVESQPTYNEQFF. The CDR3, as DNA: TGTGCCAGCAGCGTAGAATCACAGCCTACCTACAATGAGCAGTTCTTC.

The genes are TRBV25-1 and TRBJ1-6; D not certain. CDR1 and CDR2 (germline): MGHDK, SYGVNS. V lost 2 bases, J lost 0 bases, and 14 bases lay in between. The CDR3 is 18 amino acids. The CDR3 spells CASSEQQEGGSYNSPLHF. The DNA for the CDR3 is TGTGCCAGCAGTGAACAGCAGGAGGGTGGCTCCTATAATTCACCCCTCCACTTT.

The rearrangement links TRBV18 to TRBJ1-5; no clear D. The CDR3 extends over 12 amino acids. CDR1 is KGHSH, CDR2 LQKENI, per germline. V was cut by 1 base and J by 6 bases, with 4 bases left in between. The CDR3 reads CASSPRLQPQHF. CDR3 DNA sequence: TGTGCCAGCTCACCACGTCTTCAGCCCCAGCATTTT.